Presented here are 3 T cell receptor beta chains from one specimen sequenced in a study of cytomegalovirus exposure and HLA in healthy donors. Researchers ran the PCR with 60 Vbeta and 13 Jbeta primers. Profiled with immunoSEQ multiplex PCR; TCRdb holds only in-frame clones, not every one. There are some 88,000 clones in the sample; approximately 57% occur only once, and roughly 6.7% lies in the top ten. Sequencing was carried out using PBMCs. The receptors were gathered from a woman in her thirties in good health and CMV-seronegative.

This clone was counted only a few times. The chain combines TRBV7-7 with TRBJ2-1; TRBD2 agrees at 12 bases. This CDR3 spans 15 amino acids. The V segment lost 5 bases and the J segment 7 bases; nucleotides outside the gene matches: 6. The germline V gene encodes CDR1 SSHAT and CDR2 FNYEAQ (reference sequence). The CDR3 sequence: CASSLRLAGVNEQFF. As DNA, the CDR3 is TGTGCCAGCAGCCTTCGACTAGCGGGGGTTAATGAGCAGTTCTTC.

The V gene is TRBV12-5, the J gene TRBJ1-2, with a weak D call TRBD1 (6 bases). The V end was cut by 3 bases, the J end by 4 bases, with 9 bases between. The CDR3 covers 13 residues. CDR1 and CDR2 (germline): LGHNT, FRNRAP. The CDR3 protein is CASGLDRLYGYTF. The CDR3 region has the DNA TGTGCTAGTGGTTTAGACAGGCTCTATGGCTACACCTTC.

J is TRBJ1-2 and V is TRBV6-5, with D maybe TRBD1 (6 bases). V was trimmed by 6 bases and J by 4 bases, leaving 15 bases between them. The CDR3 contains 14 residues. Germline lookup yields CDR1 MNHEY and CDR2 SVGAGI. The chain's CDR3 is CASRTRGGGYGYTF. CDR3 DNA: TGTGCCAGCAGAACCCGGGGGGGCGGCTATGGCTACACCTTC.